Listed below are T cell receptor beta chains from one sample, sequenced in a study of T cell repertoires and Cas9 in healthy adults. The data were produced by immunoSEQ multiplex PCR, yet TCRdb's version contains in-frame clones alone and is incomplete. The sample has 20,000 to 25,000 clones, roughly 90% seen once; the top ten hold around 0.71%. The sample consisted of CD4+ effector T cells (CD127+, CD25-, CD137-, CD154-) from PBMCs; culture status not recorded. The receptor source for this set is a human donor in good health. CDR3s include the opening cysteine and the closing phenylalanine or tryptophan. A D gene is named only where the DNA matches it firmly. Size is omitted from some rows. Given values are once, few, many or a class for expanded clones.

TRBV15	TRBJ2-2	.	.	TGTGCCACCAGCAGTACGCGGGCCGGCGGGGAGCTGTTTTTT	CATSSTRAGGELFF
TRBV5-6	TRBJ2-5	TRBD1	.	TGTGCCAGCAGCTTGGCAATGGGACAGAGACAAGAGACCCAGTACTTC	CASSLAMGQRQETQYF
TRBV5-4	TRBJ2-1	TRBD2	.	TGTGCCAGCAGCCAACTAGCGGGGGGGCCCTCCTACAATGAGCAGTTCTTC	CASSQLAGGPSYNEQFF
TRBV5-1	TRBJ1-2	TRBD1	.	TGCGCCAGCAGCTCTGAGACAGGGAAGAGGCGCGGCTACACCTTC	CASSSETGKRRGYTF
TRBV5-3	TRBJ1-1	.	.	TGTGCCAGAAGCTTGGGCGTAACAGGGCCAGGGACTGAAGCTTTCTTT	CARSLGVTGPGTEAFF
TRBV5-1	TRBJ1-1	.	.	TGCGCCAGCAGCTTGACATTCCGGGACCTAAAAATCACGTACACTGAAGCTTTCTTT	CASSLTFRDLKITYTEAFF
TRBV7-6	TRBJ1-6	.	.	TGTGCCAGCAGCTCATCACCCTATAATTCACCCCTCCACTTT	CASSSSPYNSPLHF
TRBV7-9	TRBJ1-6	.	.	TGTGCCAGCAGCTCCTTAGGGGGGGACCTCTATAATTCACCCCTCCACTTT	CASSSLGGDLYNSPLHF
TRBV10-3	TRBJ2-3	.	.	TGTGCCATCAGGACGGAGGGGGGCCTGGCAGATACGCAGTATTTT	CAIRTEGGLADTQYF
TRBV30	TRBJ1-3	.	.	TGTGCCGGGACCGGGGGTGTATTGTCGGGAAACACCATATATTTT	CAGTGGVLSGNTIYF
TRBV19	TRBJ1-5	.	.	TGTGCCACATCGACAGATCCAAGCAATCAGCCCCAGCATTTT	CATSTDPSNQPQHF
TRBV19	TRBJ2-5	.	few	TGTGCCAGTAGTATCTCAATCCGGGAGACCCAGTACTTC	CASSISIRETQYF
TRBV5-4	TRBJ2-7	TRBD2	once	TGTGCCAGCAGCTCAGGACTAGCGGGGGGGTACTACGAGCAGTACTTC	CASSSGLAGGYYEQYF
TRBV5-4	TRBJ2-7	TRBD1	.	TGTGCCAGCAGCCGCGACCCGACAGGGTCCGAGCAGTACTTC	CASSRDPTGSEQYF
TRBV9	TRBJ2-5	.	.	TGTGCCAGCAGCGTAGCGGCTTCTCCCTGGGGGGAGACCCAGTACTTC	CASSVAASPWGETQYF
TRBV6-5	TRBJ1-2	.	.	TGTGCCAGCAGTTACTCGGGGTTGCCGGGGGCAAATGGCTACACCTTC	CASSYSGLPGANGYTF
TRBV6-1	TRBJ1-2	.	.	TGTGCCAGCAGTGATCAGGTTGGGAGGGGACGAGTTGGCTACACCTTC	CASSDQVGRGRVGYTF
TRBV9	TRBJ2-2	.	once	TGTGCCAGCACCTCACCCAACACCGGGGAGCTGTTTTTT	CASTSPNTGELFF
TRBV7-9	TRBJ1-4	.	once	TGTGCCAGCAGCCAAGAGGGTGAAAAACTGTTTTTT	CASSQEGEKLFF
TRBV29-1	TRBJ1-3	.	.	TGCAGCGTTGGAAACAGAGGTGGAAACACCATATATTTT	CSVGNRGGNTIYF
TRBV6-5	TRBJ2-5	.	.	TGTGCCAGCAGAGGGGAAACCCAAGAGACCCAGTACTTC	CASRGETQETQYF
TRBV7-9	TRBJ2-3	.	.	TGTGCCAGCGGGTCCGCAGATACGCAGTATTTT	CASGSADTQYF
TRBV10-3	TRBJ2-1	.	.	TGTGCCATCAGTGGGCGCCCTGGGAATGAAGGTGAAGGGCAGTTCTTC	CAISGRPGNEGEGQFF
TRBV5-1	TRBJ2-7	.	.	TGCGCCAGCAGCCCTGGACAGACCTCTGGCGAGCAGTACTTC	CASSPGQTSGEQYF
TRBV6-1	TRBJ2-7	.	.	TGTGCCAGCAGTGAAGGGGTCCCCGAGCAGTACTTC	CASSEGVPEQYF
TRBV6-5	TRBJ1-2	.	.	TGTGCCAGCAGTCGCGGGACGGAACATAACTATGGCTACACCTTC	CASSRGTEHNYGYTF
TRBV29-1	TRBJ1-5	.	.	TGCAGCGTTGGGACAGATAGCAATCAGCCCCAGCATTTT	CSVGTDSNQPQHF